This TCR beta chain was recorded in a study of T cell responses to AZD1222 COVID-19 vaccine. The CDR3 has 14 residues. Trimming pared 8 bases from V and 4 bases from J, leaving 17 bases between. CDR1 SEHNR and CDR2 FQNEAQ come from the germline V gene (reference sequence). This table comes from immunoSEQ multiplex PCR, and its TCRdb copy is limited to in-frame clones, with some not included. The table shows around 83,000 clones, with about 82% occurring only once. This chain joins TRBV7-9 and TRBJ1-1, with unresolved D. This TCR was sampled from an adult in good health. The sequences come from peripheral blood, collected on day 0 of AZD1222 vaccination. Here the CDR3 reads CASHRGGRGTEAFF. DNA for the CDR3: TGTGCCAGCCACCGAGGAGGGCGCGGCACTGAAGCTTTCTTT.